The 20 T cell receptor beta chains listed next were all sequenced from one sample in a study of shared clonotypes between healthy human individuals (dated by TCRdb to about 2020). The library was built by means of the immunoSEQ multiplex PCR assay. TCRdb retrieved this table from immuneACCESS and kept in-frame rearrangements only. Not all clones are present; in checked studies, unresolved V genes account for under half, and no reason is known for the remainder. Recorded for this sample are about 450,000 clones; about 80% of them occurred a single time. The ten largest make up 9.5% to 15% of the sample. The sequenced material came from PBMCs. These receptors all stem from a woman aged 40 to 55 in good health. Some clones in this sample may be carry-over from other donors' samples.

The V gene is TRBV6-5, the J gene TRBJ1-3, with 8 bases identical to TRBD1. The V and J ends lost 6 bases and 5 bases, in that order; junction bases with no gene match: 6. The V gene's germline CDR1 is MNHEY and CDR2 SVGAGI. This CDR3 is built from 14 residues. The CDR3 DNA sequence: TGTGCCAGCAGCCCCGACAGGGGTCGAAACACCATATATTTT. It specifies CASSPDRGRNTIYF.

This clone was recorded once. V and J are TRBV4-1 and TRBJ1-3, with D perhaps matching TRBD1 (5 bases). Germline V lookup: CDR1 MGHRA, CDR2 YSYEKL. The ends were cut back, 0 bases at V and 7 bases at J, with 16 bases in the middle. This CDR3 is 16 amino acids long. In DNA, the CDR3 is TGCGCCAGCAGCCAAGAGTTCGCAGGGAATGTTAACACCATATATTTT. Its translation: CASSQEFAGNVNTIYF.

The genes are TRBV29-1 and TRBJ2-3, with D uncertain. Germline V CDR1 and CDR2: SQVTM, ANQGSEA. CDR3 length equals 11 residues. The V end was cut by 7 bases, the J end by 2 bases, with 7 bases between. The CDR3 bases are TGCAGCGCCTGGCCCACAGATACGCAGTATTTT. Protein product: CSAWPTDTQYF.

This chain joins TRBV6-4 and TRBJ2-7; weak D call: TRBD2 (5 bases). Germline assignment: CDR1 MRHNA and CDR2 SNTAGT. The CDR3 spans 12 residues. The V and J ends lost 11 bases and 2 bases respectively, with 13 bases between them. The CDR3 DNA reads as TGTGCCGCCCATGGAGGTGCCTACGAGCAGTACTTC. It specifies CAAHGGAYEQYF.

Comments on this clone: Other DNA sequences in this sample translate to the same CDR3. The chain combines TRBV9 with TRBJ2-7, with 7 bases that match TRBD1. This CDR3 comprises 15 residues. The germline gives CDR1 SGDLS, CDR2 YYNGEE. J gave up 2 bases and V 4 bases, and 9 bases lay outside the gene matches. CDR3 sequence (DNA): TGTGCCAGCAGCCCCACACGGGACAGTCCCTACGAGCAGTACTTC. This encodes CASSPTRDSPYEQYF.

The chain recombines TRBV5-1 with TRBJ2-7, with D possibly TRBD1 on 6 matching bases. V lost 2 bases and J 0 bases, leaving 12 bases between the germline ends. This CDR3 contains 15 residues. Germline V CDR1 and CDR2: SGHRS, YFSETQ. The CDR3 DNA sequence: TGCGCCAGCAGCTTTGGGGACACGGCCTCCTACGAGCAGTACTTC. Residues: CASSFGDTASYEQYF.

The V and J genes are TRBV21-1 and TRBJ1-2; the D segment call TRBD1 is taken from the table without a DNA check. TRBV21-1 is noted as a pseudogene. The CDR3 runs 17 residues. The CDR3 spells CASSSRDSPFGVYGYTF. The CDR3 DNA reads TGTGCCAGCAGCAGCCGGGACAGCCCTTTTGGGGTCTATGGCTACACCTTC.

In its sample, this clone was seen a few times. The J gene is TRBJ1-5, the V gene TRBV20-1; D uncertain. The CDR3 is made up of 11 amino acids. Trimming stripped 0 bases from V and 12 bases from J, with 9 bases between. Germline values: CDR1 DFQATT, CDR2 SNEGSKA (reference sequence). Here the CDR3 reads CSARDALGQHF. The CDR3 DNA follows: TGCAGTGCTAGAGATGCCCTGGGCCAGCATTTT.

The chain combines TRBV7-2 with TRBJ2-1; 14 nucleotides agree with TRBD2. This CDR3 region has 15 residues. The germline V gene has CDR1 SGHTA and CDR2 FQGNSA. V was clipped by 6 bases and J by 12 bases; unmatched bases: 10. CDR3 nucleotide sequence: TGTGCCAGCAGTCCGGGACTAGCGGGAGTAGGTGCGCAGTTCTTC. Protein sequence: CASSPGLAGVGAQFF.

This clone was detected only once. Being one base from a much bigger clone, this may be a read error. Other nucleotide sequences in the sample specify the same CDR3. This chain links TRBV5-4 with TRBJ2-7, with 7 bases that match TRBD2. V was pared by 4 bases and J by 4 bases, with 17 bases of the junction left unmatched. The CDR3 runs 17 residues. Germline-derived CDR1 and CDR2 are SGHNT and YYREEE (reference sequence). The CDR3, as DNA: TGTGCCAGCAGCCTGGGTGGCGGGAGTCTAACGTGGTACGAGCAGTACTTC. Residues: CASSLGGGSLTWYEQYF.

The chain has TRBV27 and TRBJ2-7; a weak D match, TRBD2 (5 bases). This CDR3 contains 15 residues. Trimming removed 3 bases from V and 0 bases from J, with 12 bases in between. The germline V gene encodes CDR1 MNHEY and CDR2 SMNVEV (reference sequence). The DNA of the CDR3 is TGTGCCAGCAGTTTCTACGGGGTAAGCTCCTACGAGCAGTACTTC. Its protein product is CASSFYGVSSYEQYF.

The gene calls are TRBV25-1 and TRBJ1-2, with D unresolved. The CDR3 is 12 residues long. Trimming took off 6 bases at V and 4 bases at J, with 9 bases between the two ends. CDR1 MGHDK and CDR2 SYGVNS come from the germline V gene. CDR3 bases: TGTGCCAGCAGCCGCGGTCCCTATGGCTACACCTTC. The encoded protein is CASSRGPYGYTF.

The J gene is TRBJ2-3, the V gene TRBV6-4; D is ambiguous. V dropped 0 bases and J dropped 2 bases, with 3 bases sitting between them. Germline loops: CDR1 MRHNA, CDR2 SNTAGT. The CDR3 spans 13 residues. The CDR3 spells CASSDSATDTQYF. The CDR3 DNA follows: TGTGCCAGCAGTGACTCGGCCACAGATACGCAGTATTTT.

The chain carries TRBV19 and TRBJ2-7; tentative D call: TRBD2 (7 bases). The CDR3 has 13 amino acids. Germline loops: CDR1 LNHDA, CDR2 SQIVND (reference sequence). V was clipped by 1 base and J by 5 bases, with 9 bases between them. CDR3 DNA: TGTGCCAGTAGTATAGGGGGGGGCGACGAGCAGTACTTC. Amino acid sequence: CASSIGGGDEQYF.

The rearrangement joins TRBV10-3 to TRBJ1-4; D perhaps matches TRBD1 (5 bases). Germline CDR1 reads ENHRY; CDR2 reads SYGVKD. CDR3 length: 13 amino acids. Trimming cost V 8 bases and J 1 base, with 8 bases left between them. In DNA, the CDR3 is TGTGCCATCGCCGGGGGAACTAATGAAAAACTGTTTTTT. Translated, it gives CAIAGGTNEKLFF.

In DNA form, the CDR3 reads TGTGCCAGCAGCCCCTTGACGGGACTCCAAGAGACCCAGTACTTC. It yields the protein CASSPLTGLQETQYF. The rearrangement uses TRBV9 and TRBJ2-5; D might be TRBD2 (6 bases). V was pared by 4 bases and J by 1 base, with 14 bases between. The length of the CDR3 is 15 residues. Germline lookup yields CDR1 SGDLS and CDR2 YYNGEE.

The rearrangement links TRBV27 to TRBJ1-2; 8 positions agree with TRBD1. The germline CDR1 and CDR2 sequences are MNHEY and SMNVEV (reference sequence). With V trimmed by 4 bases and J by 3 bases, 10 bases remained unmatched. CDR3 length equals 16 residues. The CDR3 bases are TGTGCCAGCAGTTCCCTGGGACAGGCGACTGACTATGGCTACACCTTC. Translation: CASSSLGQATDYGYTF.

The chain has TRBV1 and TRBJ2-5; TRBD2, the D gene given by the table, was not confirmed from the DNA. TRBV1 constitutes a pseudogene. This CDR3 has 14 amino acids. The CDR3 is CTSTPTSGQETQYF. CDR3 nucleotides: TGCACCAGCACCCCAACTAGCGGACAAGAGACCCAGTACTTC.

The chain carries TRBV6-5 and TRBJ2-3, with 12 bases matching TRBD1. V trimming: 7 bases; J trimming: 3 bases; junction bases outside the gene matches: 2. Germline V gene data show CDR1 as MNHEY and CDR2 as SVGAGI. The CDR3 covers 14 residues. The CDR3 DNA sequence: TGTGCCAGCAAGGGACAGGGGGCTACAGATACGCAGTATTTT. The encoded protein is CASKGQGATDTQYF.

This sequence joins TRBV15 and TRBJ1-1; D possibly corresponds to TRBD1 (6 bases). CDR3 length: 13 residues. The germline V gene has CDR1 LNHNV and CDR2 YYDKDF (reference sequence). The V end was cut by 1 base, the J end by 5 bases, with 8 bases between. The CDR3 region is CATSRGQGTEAFF. CDR3 sequence (DNA): TGTGCCACCAGCAGAGGCCAGGGGACTGAAGCTTTCTTT.